This T cell receptor beta chain was retrieved from a study of blood T cells in healthy people across ages. Aged about 6 to 95, donors were systemically healthy Caucasians from Russia. In its sample, this clonotype was seen a few times. Trimming left V 1 base short and J 8 bases short, with 12 bases between. The germline gives CDR1 SGHDN, CDR2 FVKESK. The CDR3 length is 14 residues. Alongside a J-beta primer mix, a sample-barcoded 5' primer served in a second PCR lasting about 7 to 12 cycles. TCRdb recomputed calls from the 5' RACE reads with MiXCR, one row per CDR3 protein. The sample includes roughly 800,000 distinct CDR3 sequences, just under 25% of them seen just once. These sequences were also reported in another study, on T cells of mothers and their children. This second study says: The cDNA synthesis received all extracted RNA, at around 1.6 ug per 15 ul. Per child, roughly 3.1 million TCR beta CDR3 reads were obtained, against over 9 million per mother.

The clonotype originates from a boy between 5 and 17 years old in good health. V and J are TRBV14 and TRBJ2-4; D ambiguous. The sequenced material came from blood. The chain's CDR3 is CASSQAGSRYIQYF. The CDR3 DNA sequence: TGTGCCAGCAGCCAAGCAGGATCTAGGTACATTCAGTACTTC.